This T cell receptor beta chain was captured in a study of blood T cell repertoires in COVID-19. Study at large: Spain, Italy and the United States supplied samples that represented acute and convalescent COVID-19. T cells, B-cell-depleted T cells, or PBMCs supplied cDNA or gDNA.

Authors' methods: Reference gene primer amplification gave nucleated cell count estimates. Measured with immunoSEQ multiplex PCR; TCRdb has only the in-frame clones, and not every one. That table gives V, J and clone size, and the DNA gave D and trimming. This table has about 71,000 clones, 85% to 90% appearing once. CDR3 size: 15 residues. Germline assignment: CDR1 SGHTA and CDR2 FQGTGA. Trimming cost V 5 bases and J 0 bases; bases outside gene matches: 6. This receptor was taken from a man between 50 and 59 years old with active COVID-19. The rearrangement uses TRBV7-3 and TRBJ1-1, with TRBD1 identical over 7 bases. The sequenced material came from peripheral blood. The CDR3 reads CASSNNQGVNTEAFF. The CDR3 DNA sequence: TGTGCCAGCAGCAATAATCAGGGGGTGAACACTGAAGCTTTCTTT.